These T cell receptor beta chains were read from a single sample in a study of blood T cell repertoires in COVID-19. TCRdb's table, derived via immunoSEQ multiplex PCR, lists solely in-frame clones and lacks some. This table holds over 100,000 clones, approximately 88% found once. Input material: peripheral blood. These receptors originate from a man aged 50-60 years with acute or convalescent COVID-19. The CDR3 runs from the conserved cysteine through the conserved F or W. A D gene is named only where the DNA matches it firmly. Clone size is not always given. Where it is, it says once, few, many or a class for expanded clones.

CDR3 protein,CDR3 DNA,clone size,V gene,D gene,J gene
CASSSTSGAGDTQYF,TGTGCCAGCAGCTCTACTAGCGGGGCCGGAGATACGCAGTATTTT,NA,TRBV7-3,TRBD2,TRBJ2-3
CASSLLGGYGYTF,TGTGCCAGCAGTTTACTGGGGGGGTATGGCTACACCTTC,NA,TRBV12-3/TRBV12-4,NA,TRBJ1-2
CASSFGGKETQYF,TGTGCCAGCAGCTTCGGGGGGAAAGAGACCCAGTACTTC,once,TRBV5-4,TRBD2,TRBJ2-5
CASSPYTGGYNEQFF,TGTGCCAGCAGCCCTTACACCGGGGGCTACAATGAGCAGTTCTTC,NA,TRBV7-2,NA,TRBJ2-1
CASSLVGTGVETQYF,TGCGCCAGCAGCTTGGTAGGGACAGGGGTTGAGACCCAGTACTTC,once,TRBV5-1,TRBD1,TRBJ2-5
CASSLLGTGYGYTF,TGCGCCAGCAGCCTCCTAGGGACAGGGTATGGCTACACCTTC,NA,TRBV5-1,TRBD1,TRBJ1-2
CASNRQGSNEKLFF,TGTGCCAGCAATCGACAGGGGTCTAATGAAAAACTGTTTTTT,few,TRBV28,TRBD1,TRBJ1-4
CATAKAVNTEAFF,TGTGCCACCGCCAAGGCCGTGAACACTGAAGCTTTCTTT,once,TRBV7-9,NA,TRBJ1-1
CASSLWGGGGYTF,TGTGCCAGCAGTTTGTGGGGAGGTGGTGGCTACACCTTC,NA,TRBV27,NA,TRBJ1-2
CASSQRDRRTDTQYF,TGTGCCAGCAGCCAACGGGACAGACGCACAGATACGCAGTATTTT,NA,TRBV5-4,TRBD1,TRBJ2-3
CASSRGFSYNSPLHF,TGTGCCAGCAGCCGGGGTTTCTCCTATAATTCACCCCTCCACTTT,NA,TRBV28,NA,TRBJ1-6
CASSQDLNTGELFF,TGTGCCAGCAGCCAAGACCTGAACACCGGGGAGCTGTTTTTT,NA,TRBV14,NA,TRBJ2-2
CASRGQGVYNEQFF,TGTGCCAGTAGGGGACAGGGGGTCTACAATGAGCAGTTCTTC,few,TRBV19,TRBD1,TRBJ2-1
CASSPTKETQYF,TGTGCCAGCTCACCGACTAAAGAGACCCAGTACTTC,NA,TRBV18,NA,TRBJ2-5
CASSPAIQGANTEAFF,TGTGCCAGCTCACCGGCAATCCAGGGGGCGAACACTGAAGCTTTCTTT,NA,TRBV18,TRBD1,TRBJ1-1
CASTREYGTEAFF,TGTGCCAGCACCCGGGAGTACGGCACTGAAGCTTTCTTT,NA,TRBV6-4,NA,TRBJ1-1
CASSQGPRGTEAFF,TGTGCCAGCAGTCAGGGGCCTCGCGGCACTGAAGCTTTCTTT,few,TRBV6-5,NA,TRBJ1-1
CASSLGAQGANTGELFF,TGTGCCAGCAGCTTGGGCGCACAGGGGGCGAACACCGGGGAGCTGTTTTTT,NA,TRBV5-4,TRBD1,TRBJ2-2
CASSTRTGAGGYTF,TGTGCCAGCAGTACTCGGACAGGGGCCGGCGGCTACACCTTC,NA,TRBV27,TRBD1,TRBJ1-2
CASSPGGGNTIYF,TGTGCCAGCAGTCCAGGGGGTGGAAACACCATATATTTT,NA,TRBV27,TRBD1,TRBJ1-3
CASGRGGAVDAFF,TGTGCCAGCGGCCGCGGGGGCGCGGTTGACGCTTTCTTT,NA,TRBV12-3/TRBV12-4,NA,TRBJ1-1
CASSERGLQETQYF,TGTGCCAGCAGTGAGCGGGGGCTCCAAGAGACCCAGTACTTC,NA,TRBV2,NA,TRBJ2-5
CASSERKNTGELFF,TGCGCCAGCAGCGAGCGGAAGAACACCGGGGAGCTGTTTTTT,NA,TRBV5-1,NA,TRBJ2-2
CASSYGLNQPQHF,TGTGCCAGCAGTTATGGACTGAATCAGCCCCAGCATTTT,NA,TRBV6-5,NA,TRBJ1-5
CSASGLAADTQYF,TGCAGTGCTAGTGGACTAGCGGCAGATACGCAGTATTTT,NA,TRBV20-1,TRBD2,TRBJ2-3
CASSPGTFQDTQYF,TGCGCCAGCAGCCCTGGGACTTTCCAAGATACGCAGTATTTT,NA,TRBV4-1,NA,TRBJ2-3
CAWSLPLRNEQFF,TGTGCCTGGAGTTTGCCCCTACGCAATGAGCAGTTCTTC,NA,TRBV30,NA,TRBJ2-1
CASSGWTGTNTEAFF,TGTGCCAGCAGTGGGTGGACAGGGACGAACACTGAAGCTTTCTTT,NA,TRBV27,TRBD1,TRBJ1-1
CASSPGGGGAYNEQFF,TGCGCCAGCAGCCCCGGCGGGGGCGGGGCTTACAATGAGCAGTTCTTC,NA,TRBV5-1,NA,TRBJ2-1
CASSFRPRQLSMNTEAFF,TGTGCCAGCAGCTTTAGGCCGCGACAGCTAAGCATGAACACTGAAGCTTTCTTT,many,TRBV7-9,NA,TRBJ1-1
CSVPQVFRGAGYTF,TGCAGCGTTCCCCAAGTTTTCAGGGGTGCTGGCTACACCTTC,NA,TRBV29-1,NA,TRBJ1-2
CASISDGTGSYEQYF,TGTGCCAGCATTTCGGACGGGACAGGGTCTTACGAGCAGTACTTC,NA,TRBV7-2,TRBD1,TRBJ2-7
CASSYGQGGTGELFF,TGCGCCAGCAGCTATGGACAGGGAGGCACCGGGGAGCTGTTTTTT,NA,TRBV5-1,TRBD1,TRBJ2-2
CASSQLTPPGELFF,TGTGCCAGCAGCCAGCTGACACCGCCCGGGGAGCTGTTTTTT,few,TRBV3-1/TRBV3-2,NA,TRBJ2-2
CASSPRTSGRVLRTQYF,TGTGCCAGTAGCCCTCGGACTAGCGGGAGGGTTCTTAGGACCCAGTACTTC,once,TRBV19,TRBD2,TRBJ2-5
CASTSGGSTDTQYF,TGTGCCAGCACCAGCGGGGGCAGCACAGATACGCAGTATTTT,NA,TRBV9,TRBD2,TRBJ2-3
CASSLWGGRNNSPLHF,TGTGCCAGCTCCCTTTGGGGGGGTAGAAATAATTCACCCCTCCACTTT,NA,TRBV18,NA,TRBJ1-6
CASSPEGNTIYF,TGTGCCAGCAGCCCCGAGGGAAACACCATATATTTT,NA,TRBV7-9,NA,TRBJ1-3
CASSSLGTGPGELFF,TGTGCCAGTAGTAGCCTCGGGACAGGGCCCGGGGAGCTGTTTTTT,NA,TRBV19,TRBD1,TRBJ2-2
CASSLMVPGRNTEAFF,TGTGCCAGCTCCCTCATGGTCCCAGGAAGGAACACTGAAGCTTTCTTT,NA,TRBV18,NA,TRBJ1-1
CASSYPPVAFF,TGTGCCAGCAGTTACCCCCCGGTAGCTTTCTTT,few,TRBV6-5,NA,TRBJ1-1
CASSLDRNQPQHF,TGTGCCAGCAGCTTGGACAGAAATCAGCCCCAGCATTTT,few,TRBV5-4,NA,TRBJ1-5
CASSELPHNSPLHF,TGTGCCAGCAGTGAACTACCCCATAATTCACCCCTCCACTTT,NA,TRBV25-1,NA,TRBJ1-6
CASSLNGQNTEAFF,TGCGCCAGCAGCCTGAACGGACAGAACACTGAAGCTTTCTTT,NA,TRBV5-1,NA,TRBJ1-1
CASSSRTGDGYTF,TGTGCCAGCAGCTCCAGGACAGGGGACGGCTACACCTTC,NA,TRBV7-2,TRBD1,TRBJ1-2